One sample yielded the 19 T cell receptor beta chains listed below, sequenced in a study of T cells in localized non-small cell lung cancer (dated by TCRdb to between 2020 and 2021). The library was produced with the immunoSEQ multiplex PCR assay. TCRdb limited this immuneACCESS table to in-frame rearrangements with V and J called. A share of clones is missing; checked studies link under half to unresolved V genes, and the rest is unexplained. The sample contains 26,000 or so clones, approximately 90% of them found a single time. The leading ten clones occupy about 14% of the sample. Material: peripheral blood, obtained before any cancer treatment. The receptors derive from a female donor older than 55 with stage II squamous cell lung carcinoma.

With regard to this clone: The conserved phenylalanine or tryptophan normally closing the CDR3 is absent here, so this likely arose from a read error. This chain links TRBV6-6 with TRBJ2-7; 9 positions agree with TRBD2. The trim removed 6 bases at V and 9 bases at J, leaving 18 bases unmatched. In germline, CDR1 is MNHNY, CDR2 SVGAGI (reference sequence). The CDR3 is 16 residues long. The CDR3 DNA reads as TGTGCCAGCAGCTCACCCGTAGCGGGAGAAAGAGTGCGGCAGTACTTA. Amino acids: CASSSPVAGERVRQYL.

This rearrangement joins TRBV30 to TRBJ2-3; 7 bases fit TRBD2. The germline V gene has CDR1 GTSNPN and CDR2 SVGIG (reference sequence). V gave up 2 bases and J gave up 3 bases; unmatched junction bases: 2. This CDR3 comprises 13 residues. CDR3: CAWSPAGTDTQYF. CDR3 in DNA: TGTGCCTGGAGTCCAGCGGGAACAGATACGCAGTATTTT.

This chain links TRBV5-8 with TRBJ2-3; TRBD2 is a possible D gene (6 bases). CDR3 size: 15 residues. V was trimmed by 0 bases and J by 3 bases, leaving 11 bases between them. Germline loops: CDR1 SGHTS, CDR2 YDEGEE. The CDR3 DNA reads TGTGCCAGCAGCTTGGCGGGGGTCGGGACAGATACGCAGTATTTT. This sequence encodes CASSLAGVGTDTQYF.

The chain combines TRBV6-5 with TRBJ2-2, with 7 bases aligning to TRBD1. The CDR3 contains 14 residues. The germline gives CDR1 MNHEY, CDR2 SVGAGI. The V segment lost 6 bases and the J segment 3 bases; nucleotides outside the gene matches: 4. For the CDR3, the DNA is TGTGCCAGCAGAAAGGGGGCGTACACCGGGGAGCTGTTTTTT. It translates to CASRKGAYTGELFF.

This chain connects TRBV9 to TRBJ2-2; D not resolved. The V end lost 0 bases, the J end lost 0 bases, and 6 bases lay between the germline ends. CDR1 is SGDLS and CDR2 is YYNGEE in the germline V gene. CDR3 length: 15 amino acids. CDR3 protein: CASSVGVTNTGELFF. The CDR3 DNA sequence: TGTGCCAGCAGCGTAGGAGTTACGAACACCGGGGAGCTGTTTTTT.

V is TRBV19 and J is TRBJ2-1, with a possible D match to TRBD1 (6 bases). This CDR3 comprises 13 residues. Deletions cut 3 bases from V and 6 bases from J, with 9 bases between. The germline V gene encodes CDR1 LNHDA and CDR2 SQIVND (reference sequence). The CDR3 spells CASSILTGNEQFF. The DNA of the CDR3 is TGTGCCAGTAGTATTTTGACAGGCAATGAGCAGTTCTTC.

The chain recombines TRBV6-6 with TRBJ2-2; possibly TRBD1 for D (5 bases). Germline V CDR1 and CDR2: MNHNY, SVGAGI (reference sequence). Trimming shortened V by 8 bases and J by 6 bases, and 13 bases separated the two germline ends. The CDR3 consists of 13 residues. DNA for the CDR3: TGTGCCAGCGTACAGGCAGTCTCCGGGGAGCTGTTTTTT. This codes for CASVQAVSGELFF.

This chain's CDR3 is CASSDSGATGNYGYTF. CDR3 nucleotides: TGTGCCAGCAGTGACTCTGGGGCAACAGGGAACTATGGCTACACCTTC. The chain has TRBV6-4 and TRBJ1-2; D perhaps matches TRBD1 (6 bases). Deletions cut 0 bases from V and 2 bases from J, with 13 bases between. Germline V CDR1 and CDR2: MRHNA, SNTAGT. The CDR3 consists of 16 residues.

The chain couples TRBV6-6 to TRBJ1-2; 7 bases line up with TRBD1. J was trimmed by 4 bases and V by 9 bases; bases with no gene match: 17. This CDR3 is built from 16 residues. The germline gives CDR1 MNHNY, CDR2 SVGAGI (reference sequence). CDR3 protein: CASSSDRRRGGYGYTF. The CDR3 DNA reads TGTGCCAGTTCTTCGGACAGGCGTCGAGGAGGCTATGGCTACACCTTC.

This clone was seen only once. The chain couples TRBV28 to TRBJ1-1, with TRBD1 as a possible D gene (5 bases). V shed 7 bases and J shed 10 bases, with 13 bases lying between them. The CDR3 spans 11 residues. Germline V CDR1 and CDR2: MDHEN, SYDVKM. The CDR3 is CASTAGGGAFF. The CDR3 bases are TGTGCCAGCACTGCGGGGGGGGGAGCTTTCTTT.

The gene calls are TRBV10-3 and TRBJ2-6; the D is unclear. The CDR3 is made up of 14 amino acids. Germline V gene sequence: CDR1 ENHRY, CDR2 SYGVKD. The V end was cut by 6 bases, the J end by 0 bases, with 6 bases between. CDR3 sequence: CAIRTSSGANVLTF. In nucleotides, the CDR3 is TGTGCCATCAGGACAAGCTCTGGGGCCAACGTCCTGACTTTC.

The gene calls are TRBV5-1 and TRBJ2-5; D is unclear. Germline loops: CDR1 SGHRS, CDR2 YFSETQ. V was trimmed by 3 bases and J by 4 bases, leaving 10 bases between them. CDR3 size: 13 residues. In nucleotides, the CDR3 is TGCGCCAGCAGCTCCGAGGCCCGAGAGACCCAGTACTTC. Its translation is CASSSEARETQYF.

The chain links TRBV29-1 to TRBJ1-1, with D perhaps TRBD1 (6 bases). Trimming took 7 bases from V and 10 from J, leaving 16 bases between them. The CDR3 has 11 residues. In germline, CDR1 is SQVTM, CDR2 ANQGSEA. The CDR3 DNA reads as TGCAGCGCCGACAGGACTAGGGGAGCTTTCTTT. Its translation: CSADRTRGAFF.

The V and J genes are TRBV7-9 and TRBJ2-2; D ambiguous. CDR1 and CDR2 (germline): SEHNR, FQNEAQ (reference sequence). CDR3 length: 15 residues. The V gene lost 5 bases and the J gene lost 7 bases, with 17 bases spanning the gap. CDR3: CASSQSAGHGGELFF. The CDR3 nucleotides read TGTGCCAGCAGCCAGTCAGCAGGTCATGGCGGGGAGCTGTTTTTT.

The rearrangement joins TRBV19 to TRBJ2-2; maybe TRBD2 (5 bases). Looked up from germline, CDR1 is LNHDA and CDR2 is SQIVND (reference sequence). Trimming pared 6 bases from V and 3 bases from J, leaving 11 bases between. The CDR3 loop spans 14 amino acids. This CDR3 is CASRPTADTGELFF. In DNA form, the CDR3 reads TGTGCCAGTAGGCCAACAGCGGACACCGGGGAGCTGTTTTTT.

The gene calls are TRBV28 and TRBJ2-1, with 7 nucleotides matching TRBD1. Trimming cost V 5 bases and J 3 bases; bases outside gene matches: 13. The V gene's germline CDR1 is MDHEN and CDR2 SYDVKM. The CDR3 length is 17 residues. In DNA form, the CDR3 reads TGTGCCAGCAGTAGTATAAAACCGACAGGGAACTACAATGAGCAGTTCTTC. It yields the protein CASSSIKPTGNYNEQFF. The entire variable domain, with the rest obtained from reference TRBV28 and TRBJ2-1, is as follows: DVKVTQSSRYLVKRTGEKVFLECVQDMDHENMFWYRQDPGLGLRLIYFSYDVKMKEKGDIPEGYSVSREKKERFSLILESASTNQTSMYLCASSSIKPTGNYNEQFFGPGTRLTVL.

This clone was seen a few times. CDR3 residues: CASSPSLRNEQFF. The CDR3 DNA reads as TGCGCCAGCAGCCCCTCTTTGCGGAATGAGCAGTTCTTC. The chain has TRBV5-1 and TRBJ2-1; D is unresolved. The CDR3 length is 13 residues. Germline V gives CDR1 SGHRS, CDR2 YFSETQ. Trimming removed 4 bases from V and 7 bases from J, with 12 bases in between. Full variable domain (outside the CDR3, taken from reference TRBV5-1 and TRBJ2-1): KAGVTQTPRYLIKTRGQQVTLSCSPISGHRSVSWYQQTPGQGLQFLFEYFSETQRNKGNFPGRFSGRQFSNSRSEMNVSTLELGDSALYLCASSPSLRNEQFFGPGTRLTVL.

This clone appeared a few times. The chain uses TRBV30 and TRBJ1-5; possible D gene TRBD1, 5 bases. This CDR3 is 13 amino acids long. V gave up 7 bases and J gave up 0 bases, with 10 bases separating them. Germline lookup yields CDR1 GTSNPN and CDR2 SVGIG (reference sequence). The CDR3 DNA follows: TGTGCCTACCAGGGTTATAGCAATCAGCCCCAGCATTTT. It is translated as CAYQGYSNQPQHF.

V and J are TRBV7-7 and TRBJ2-5, with 14 bases matching TRBD2. This CDR3 contains 13 residues. V lost 4 bases, J lost 11 bases, and 3 bases stayed unmatched. Germline loops: CDR1 SSHAT, CDR2 FNYEAQ (reference sequence). The CDR3 DNA is TGTGCCAGCAGCTCGACTAGCGGGGGGGAGCAGTACTTC. The encoded protein is CASSSTSGGEQYF.